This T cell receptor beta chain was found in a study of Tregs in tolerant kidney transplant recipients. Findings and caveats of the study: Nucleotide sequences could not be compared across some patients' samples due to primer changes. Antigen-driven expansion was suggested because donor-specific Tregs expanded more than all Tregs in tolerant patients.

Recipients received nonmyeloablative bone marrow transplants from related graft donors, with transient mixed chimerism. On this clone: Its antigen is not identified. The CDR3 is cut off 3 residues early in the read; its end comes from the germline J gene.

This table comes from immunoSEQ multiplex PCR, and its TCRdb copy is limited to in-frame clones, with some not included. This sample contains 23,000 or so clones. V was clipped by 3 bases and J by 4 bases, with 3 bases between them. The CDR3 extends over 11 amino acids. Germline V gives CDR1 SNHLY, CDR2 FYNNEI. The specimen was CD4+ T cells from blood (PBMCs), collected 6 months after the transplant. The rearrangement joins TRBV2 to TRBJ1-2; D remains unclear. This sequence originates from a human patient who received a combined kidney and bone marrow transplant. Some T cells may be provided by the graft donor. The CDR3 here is CASSDLYGYTF. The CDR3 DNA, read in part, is TGTGCCAGCAGTGACCTCTATGGC.